This entry features one T cell receptor (beta chain) sequence. The data are from a study of T cell responses to AZD1222 COVID-19 vaccine. Germline V gives CDR1 SNHLY, CDR2 FYNNEI. V lost 0 bases to trimming and J lost 2 bases, with 13 bases between them. There are 16 residues in the CDR3. TCRdb's table, derived via immunoSEQ multiplex PCR, lists solely in-frame clones and lacks some. The sample contains 95,000 to 100,000 clones, approximately 90% of which appear only once. The sequence was collected from an adult who received the AZD1222 COVID-19 vaccine. Material: peripheral blood, obtained 28 days after the second AZD1222 dose. The chain has TRBV2 and TRBJ1-2; D not certain. The CDR3 loop is CASSEANLGRNYGYTF. CDR3 in DNA: TGTGCCAGCAGTGAAGCGAACCTGGGCAGGAACTATGGCTACACCTTC.